This T cell receptor beta chain appears in the sequencing data of a study of cytomegalovirus exposure and HLA in healthy donors. Overall study findings and caveats: The study flagged fewer than 200 TCR beta chains as cytomegalovirus-associated.

As concerns this clone: The target antigen is unknown.

Sequenced by immunoSEQ multiplex PCR; TCRdb stores in-frame clones only, minus some. The table shows about 100,000 clones, with around 96% occurring only once. Germline values: CDR1 SGHRS, CDR2 YFSETQ. Trimming cost V 0 bases and J 2 bases, with 5 bases left between them. CDR3 length equals 13 residues. The receptor's source is a woman between 18 and 29 years old in good health and CMV-seronegative. The sample taken for sequencing was PBMCs. The V and J genes are TRBV5-1 and TRBJ1-2; D unclear. CDR3 loop: CASSLAVNYGYTF. As DNA, the CDR3 is TGCGCCAGCAGCTTGGCAGTGAACTATGGCTACACCTTC.